This T cell receptor (beta chain) was sequenced for a study of human T cells and chemical hapten exposure (dated by TCRdb to about 2021). With regard to the full study: For sensitization, 2% DPC in acetone was applied to a 2 cm by 2 cm area of upper inner arm skin. Blood samples were taken from patients before sensitization (week 0) and at 2, 6 and about 24 weeks after DPC sensitization. Patients additionally received weekly therapeutic DPC doses to the scalp throughout the approximately 25-week study period. For TCR sequencing, blood came from 25 to 35 alopecia patients at anywhere from one to four time points (pre-sensitization, 2, 6 and 24 weeks). Libraries were combined into a pool for sequencing, and differences in TCR yield between samples came mainly from small differences in library volumes within the pool. Patch testing was performed on the upper back with Finn chambers containing 0.01% DPC, and the patch tests were scored after 6 days according to International Contact Dermatitis Research Group standards. Most of the patients in the cohort were female, and the cohort covered alopecia areata with under or over 50% scalp involvement, alopecia totalis and alopecia universalis. Peripheral blood TCR repertoire changes were tracked in vivo in alopecia patients during primary and secondary sensitization to the hapten diphenylcyclopropenone (DPC).

Library preparation was by RACE. The run used a NextSeq 500. Library preparation attached unique molecular identifiers to individual cDNA molecules for quantitative, reproducible TCR counting. For every blood RNA sample, sequencing covered both the TCR alpha and TCR beta chains. As for how the authors treated the data: A median of approximately 100,000 TCRs per sample was observed, with a range of about 23,224 to 700,000. V, J and CDR3 annotation of the TCR reads was performed with the Decombinator software suite. For PS versus PT1 abundance plots, all samples were subsampled to the same number of TCRs (28,000). Expanded TCRs were defined as absent before sensitization and observed at least eight times at the 2-week time point. TCRdb redid the processing of the public reads, applying fastp at Q25 and MiXCR, and retained in-frame beta chains. CDR3 protein duplicates are merged, each entry listing the most common genes and DNA. The V and J calls were not made by the authors but by TCRdb's processing. The sample profile shows 360,000 or so distinct CDR3 sequences; just under 6.5% of them were found once. The ten largest clones capture about 5% of the sample.

Explained via the paper, the time point label denotes: patch test 2, 6 weeks after DPC sensitization. In light of the paper, this sample's treatment or condition label describes: therapeutic diphenylcyclopropenone sensitization with weekly scalp DPC. At each patch-test visit, blood was drawn before the patch test was applied. Patients were eligible if aged 18 to 70, diagnosed with alopecia and judged suitable for DPC therapy, and pregnant patients were excluded. Unfractionated whole blood was collected in Tempus Blood RNA tubes, and total RNA was extracted from that blood. A few counts support this clonotype. Which antigen it targets is not known. No per-base quality is available; no much larger clone lies one base away. Broad study findings and their caveats: Repeated subsampling changed both the strength of the expansion versus patch-test correlation and the threshold at which the correlation became significant. Expanded TCRs formed significantly more large CDR3 similarity clusters than pre-sensitization or healthy control sets, consistent with antigen-driven responses. DPC sensitization did not change how many TCRs were above 1 in 1000 frequency, and no evidence was found of alterations in global repertoire structure. Alopecia, a presumed autoimmune disease, was present in all patients, so the immune response of the patients might differ from that of healthy individuals. Patch test score correlated positively with the number of PT1 expanded TCRs, reaching significance at thresholds 8, 16 and 32 but not at 4.

The CDR3 sequence holds 16 residues, the cysteine and phenylalanine included. This entry keeps only the CDR3 DNA: 48 bases, framed from base 1. Trimming takes 5 bases from V and 0 bases from J, and the germline ends sit 16 bases apart. The germline V gene yields SGHTA for CDR1 and FQGNSA for CDR2. This sequence was found in a woman under 30 with alopecia areata. Some clones in this sample may be carry-over from other donors' samples. Recombination connected TRBV7-2 to TRBJ1-1, with no reliable assignment of the D segment. The sample in question was whole blood, obtained in connection with sensitization to the hapten diphenylcyclopropenone (DPC). The nucleotides read TGTGCCAGCAGCCCCACCCCCCTGAGTTTGAACACTGAAGCTTTCTTT. This codes for CASSPTPLSLNTEAFF.